What follows are 23 T cell receptor beta chains derived from one specimen sequenced in a study of blood T cell repertoires in COVID-19. Method: immunoSEQ multiplex PCR; TCRdb's copy keeps in-frame clones and lacks some. This table holds some 280,000 clones, about nine tenths found once. Input material: peripheral blood. The receptors here all came from a woman in her twenties or thirties with active or convalescent COVID-19.

The genes are TRBV6-2 or TRBV6-3 and TRBJ1-2; D gene ambiguous. The germline V gene has CDR1 MNHEY and CDR2 SVGEGT. The ends were cut back, 5 bases at V and 4 bases at J, with 11 bases in the middle. The CDR3 runs 13 residues. CDR3 loop: CASSPVLAYGYTF. The DNA for the CDR3 is TGTGCCAGCAGTCCCGTACTTGCCTATGGCTACACCTTC.

As to this clone: At one boundary the junction diverges from the germline segment, which might be a read error. The chain has TRBV29-1 and TRBJ1-4; no clear D gene. The germline gives CDR1 SQVTM, CDR2 ANQGSEA. The CDR3 contains 11 residues. Written as DNA, the CDR3 is TGCAGCGTTGAAGATCGTGAGGGCACTGTTTTT. It translates to CSVEDREGTVF.

In this sample, this clone turned up a few times. The J gene is TRBJ1-6, the V gene TRBV7-2; 8 nucleotides align to TRBD1. The CDR3 spans 15 residues. The V gene end was trimmed by 2 bases and the J gene end by 7 bases; junction bases not matched to a gene: 4. The germline CDR1 and CDR2 sequences are SGHTA and FQGNSA. The CDR3 region is CASSLMGQANSPLHF. The DNA for the CDR3 is TGTGCCAGCAGCTTAATGGGACAGGCGAATTCACCCCTCCACTTT.

The chain joins TRBV14 to TRBJ2-4; TRBD1 aligns across 7 bases. Trimming cost V 4 bases and J 1 base; bases outside gene matches: 7. The CDR3 extends over 16 amino acids. The germline V gene encodes CDR1 SGHDN and CDR2 FVKESK. CDR3 sequence (DNA): TGTGCCAGCAGCCCATTATCGACAGGGGCCAAAAACATTCAGTACTTC. Its translation: CASSPLSTGAKNIQYF.

The J gene is TRBJ2-5, the V gene TRBV2; TRBD2 matches 10 bases. The CDR3 contains 15 residues. Germline V lookup: CDR1 SNHLY, CDR2 FYNNEI. V shed 7 bases and J 5 bases; nucleotides not matched to a gene: 10. CDR3 protein: CASNLAGGQGETQYF. CDR3 nucleotide sequence: TGTGCCAGCAATTTAGCGGGGGGCCAAGGGGAGACCCAGTACTTC.

The chain joins TRBV5-1 to TRBJ2-5, with 8 bases matching TRBD1. The CDR3 loop spans 14 amino acids. The V gene end was trimmed by 4 bases and the J gene end by 4 bases; junction bases not matched to a gene: 6. Germline V gene sequence: CDR1 SGHRS, CDR2 YFSETQ. In nucleotides, the CDR3 is TGCGCCAGCAGCCCGACAGGGGCAGGAGAGACCCAGTACTTC. Encoded protein: CASSPTGAGETQYF. Variable domain in full (rest from reference TRBV5-1 and TRBJ2-5): KAGVTQTPRYLIKTRGQQVTLSCSPISGHRSVSWYQQTPGQGLQFLFEYFSETQRNKGNFPGRFSGRQFSNSRSEMNVSTLELGDSALYLCASSPTGAGETQYFGPGTRLLVL.

The V gene is TRBV6-2 or TRBV6-3, the J gene TRBJ2-1, with 10 bases that match TRBD2. CDR1 is MNHEY and CDR2 is SVGEGT in the germline V gene. V gave up 4 bases and J gave up 7 bases; unmatched junction bases: 10. The CDR3 is 16 amino acids. Here the CDR3 DNA reads TGTGCCAGCAGTTTCCCTAGCGGGGGCCAAATGAATGAGCAGTTCTTC. This sequence encodes CASSFPSGGQMNEQFF.

CDR3 coding DNA: TGTGCCACCAGTGAGCCCGGACAGGGACCTAATGAGCAGTTCTTC. Translation gives CATSEPGQGPNEQFF. The chain uses TRBV24-1 and TRBJ2-1, with 8 bases that match TRBD1. V shed 4 bases and J 7 bases; nucleotides not matched to a gene: 8. CDR1 is KGHDR and CDR2 is SFDVKD in the germline V gene. CDR3 length: 15 residues.

The chain joins TRBV7-2 to TRBJ2-2, with TRBD1 as a possible D gene (5 bases). Germline-derived CDR1 and CDR2 are SGHTA and FQGNSA. CDR3 length: 14 residues. Deletions cut 1 base from V and 4 bases from J, with 7 bases between. The CDR3 loop is CASSLVTVTGELFF. The CDR3 coding sequence is TGTGCCAGCAGCTTAGTGACAGTCACCGGGGAGCTGTTTTTT.

The rearrangement links TRBV7-6 to TRBJ2-2, with 9 nucleotides matching TRBD1. The CDR3 runs to 16 residues. The germline gives CDR1 SGHVS, CDR2 FNYEAQ. The V segment lost 2 bases and the J segment 4 bases; nucleotides outside the gene matches: 5. The CDR3 region is CASSLLGQGGTGELFF. The CDR3 nucleotides read TGTGCCAGCAGCTTATTGGGACAGGGAGGCACCGGGGAGCTGTTTTTT.

This sequence joins TRBV9 and TRBJ1-2; tentatively, D is TRBD1 (6 bases). Deletions cut 0 bases from V and 4 bases from J, with 13 bases between. Germline values: CDR1 SGDLS, CDR2 YYNGEE. The CDR3 is 15 residues long. CDR3 bases: TGTGCCAGCAGCGTAGATGCAGGGGTTATCTATGGCTACACCTTC. Its protein is CASSVDAGVIYGYTF.

V gene TRBV4-2 combines with J gene TRBJ2-2; 14 bases agree with TRBD2. This CDR3 spans 17 amino acids. From germline, CDR1 is LGHNA and CDR2 YNFKEQ. Trimming at V came to 0 bases and at J to 4 bases, leaving 1 base not matched to a gene. CDR3 residues: CASSQEGTSGGTGELFF. For the CDR3, the DNA is TGTGCCAGCAGCCAAGAAGGGACTAGCGGGGGCACCGGGGAGCTGTTTTTT.

The CDR3 region is CSASWAIGNQPQHF. DNA of the CDR3: TGCAGTGCTAGTTGGGCAATTGGCAATCAGCCCCAGCATTTT. The V and J genes are TRBV20-1 and TRBJ1-5; no clear D gene. This CDR3 contains 14 residues. The germline CDR1 and CDR2 sequences are DFQATT and SNEGSKA (reference sequence). The V and J ends lost 3 bases and 2 bases respectively, with 11 bases between them.

V gene TRBV7-2 combines with J gene TRBJ2-7, with D possibly TRBD2 on 6 matching bases. The CDR3 contains 13 residues. Trimming took off 6 bases at V and 3 bases at J, with 12 bases between the two ends. In germline, CDR1 is SGHTA, CDR2 FQGNSA. The CDR3 nucleotides read TGTGCCAGCAGTATAACCGGGAGCTACGAGCAGTACTTC. It yields the protein CASSITGSYEQYF.

V gene TRBV10-3 combines with J gene TRBJ1-2, with 8 bases identical to TRBD1. The junction had 8 bases not matched to a gene; V was cut back by 10 bases and J by 4 bases. From germline, CDR1 is ENHRY and CDR2 SYGVKD. The CDR3 extends over 13 amino acids. CDR3 in amino acids: CATRDRGSYGYTF. CDR3 nucleotide sequence: TGTGCCACCAGAGACAGGGGTAGCTATGGCTACACCTTC.

V gene TRBV27 combines with J gene TRBJ2-1; 10 positions match TRBD2. This CDR3 spans 13 amino acids. Germline values: CDR1 MNHEY, CDR2 SMNVEV (reference sequence). Germline trimming cut 9 bases from V and 4 bases from J; bases unmatched to any gene: 3. For the CDR3, the DNA is TGTGCCAGTAGCGGGGGGCGATACAATGAGCAGTTCTTC. It encodes CASSGGRYNEQFF.

This clone appeared a single time. The chain's CDR3 is CASSLTGTLVSPLHF. As DNA, the CDR3 is TGTGCCAGCAGCTTGACCGGGACATTGGTATCACCCCTCCACTTT. The rearrangement joins TRBV5-6 to TRBJ1-6, with D possibly TRBD1 on 6 matching bases. The CDR3 is 15 amino acids. Trimming shortened V by 1 base and J by 10 bases, and 15 bases separated the two germline ends. Germline assignment: CDR1 SGHDT and CDR2 YYEEEE.

This sequence joins TRBV11-3 and TRBJ2-1, with D tentatively TRBD1 (6 bases). Germline V CDR1 and CDR2: SGHNT, YENEEA. The CDR3 runs to 16 residues. V gave up 5 bases and J gave up 7 bases, with 21 bases separating them. CDR3 protein: CASSPQAVQGLNEQFF. The CDR3 DNA reads as TGTGCCAGCAGCCCCCAAGCCGTACAGGGTTTAAATGAGCAGTTCTTC. Based on the CDR3 plus reference TRBV11-3 and TRBJ2-1, the full variable domain is EAGVVQSPRYKIIEKKQPVAFWCNPISGHNTLYWYLQNLGQGPELLIRYENEEAVDDSQLPKDRFSAERLKGVDSTLKIQPAELGDSAVYLCASSPQAVQGLNEQFFGPGTRLTVL.

In nucleotides, the CDR3 is TGTGCCAGCAGCTTAGAGTGGAGGGAGGTGACCGGGGAGCTGTTTTTT. It encodes CASSLEWREVTGELFF. The chain has TRBV7-9 and TRBJ2-2; the D gene is possibly TRBD2 (6 bases). The length of the CDR3 is 16 residues. The V gene lost 1 base and the J gene lost 5 bases, with 14 bases spanning the gap. Germline V gene lookup returns CDR1 SEHNR and CDR2 FQNEAQ (reference sequence). The whole variable domain, filled in from reference TRBV7-9 and TRBJ2-2, reads DTGVSQNPRHKITKRGQNVTFRCDPISEHNRLYWYRQTLGQGPEFLTYFQNEAQLEKSRLLSDRFSAERPKGSFSTLEIQRTEQGDSAMYLCASSLEWREVTGELFFGEGSRLTVL.

The rearrangement joins TRBV3-1 (or the pseudogene TRBV3-2) to TRBJ2-7, with 7 bases aligning to TRBD1. The CDR3 runs 17 residues. V dropped 3 bases and J dropped 3; count of bases not matched to a gene: 14. Germline assignment: CDR1 LGHDT and CDR2 YNNKEL (reference sequence). Here the CDR3 reads CASSHPLGQRKIYEQYF. The CDR3 DNA reads TGTGCCAGCAGCCACCCCCTGGGACAGCGGAAAATCTACGAGCAGTACTTC.

The chain joins TRBV6-5 to TRBJ1-4; D perhaps matches TRBD1 (5 bases). This CDR3 is 15 amino acids long. With 2 bases removed from V and 6 bases from J, the gap between germline ends came to 13 bases. CDR1 and CDR2 (germline): MNHEY, SVGAGI. The CDR3 protein is CASSYISAGDEKLFF. The CDR3 coding sequence is TGTGCCAGCAGTTACATCTCGGCGGGGGATGAAAAACTGTTTTTT.

The chain employs TRBV12-3 or TRBV12-4 and TRBJ1-2, with no clear D. CDR3 size: 11 residues. Trimming took off 4 bases at V and 7 bases at J, with 7 bases between the two ends. The CDR3 is CASSYEGGYTF. The CDR3 coding sequence is TGTGCCAGCAGTTATGAGGGTGGCTACACCTTC.

The chain joins TRBV28 to TRBJ1-6; D is perhaps TRBD1 (6 bases). The CDR3 sequence is 19 residues long. V shed 0 bases and J shed 0 bases, with 15 bases lying between them. Germline values: CDR1 MDHEN, CDR2 SYDVKM. The CDR3 DNA reads as TGTGCCAGCAGTTTATGGGCGGGCGGGGGCGCCTCCTATAATTCACCCCTCCACTTT. Protein sequence: CASSLWAGGGASYNSPLHF.